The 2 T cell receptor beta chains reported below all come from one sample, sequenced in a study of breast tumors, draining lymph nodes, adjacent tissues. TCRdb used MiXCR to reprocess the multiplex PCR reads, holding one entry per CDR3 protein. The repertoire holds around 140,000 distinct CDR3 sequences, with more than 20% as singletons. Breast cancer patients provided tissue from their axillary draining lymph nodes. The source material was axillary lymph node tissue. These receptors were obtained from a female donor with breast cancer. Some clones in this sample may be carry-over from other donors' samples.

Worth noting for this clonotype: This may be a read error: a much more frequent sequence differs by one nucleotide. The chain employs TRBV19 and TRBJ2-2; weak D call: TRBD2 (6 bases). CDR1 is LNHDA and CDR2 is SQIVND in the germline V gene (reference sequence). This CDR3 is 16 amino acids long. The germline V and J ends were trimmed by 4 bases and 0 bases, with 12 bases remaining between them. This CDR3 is CASSTLARTNTGELFF. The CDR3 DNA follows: TGTGCCAGTAGTACCCTAGCGAGGACGAACACCGGGGAGCTGTTTTTT. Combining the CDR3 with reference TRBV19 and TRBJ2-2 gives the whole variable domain DGGITQSPKYLFRKEGQNVTLSCEQNLNHDAMYWYRQDPGQGLRLIYYSQIVNDFQKGDIAEGYSVSREKKESFPLTVTSAQKNPTAFYLCASSTLARTNTGELFFGEGSRLTVL.

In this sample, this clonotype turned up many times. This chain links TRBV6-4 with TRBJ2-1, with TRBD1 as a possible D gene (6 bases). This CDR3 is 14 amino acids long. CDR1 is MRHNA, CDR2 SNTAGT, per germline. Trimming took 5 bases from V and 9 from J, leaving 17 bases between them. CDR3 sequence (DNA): TGTGCCAGCAGTCAGGGGATCAGGTACGGTGAGCAGTTCTTC. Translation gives CASSQGIRYGEQFF.